This TCR beta chain was sequenced in a study of tumor-infiltrating lymphocytes in primary liver carcinoma. Regarding the study as a whole: Bulk unsorted sampling precluded comparing CD4+ and CD8+ repertoires. Whereas tumor region pairs overlapped more, tumor-adjacent and tumor-blood pairs overlapped less.

Blood RNA originated from unsorted whole blood, with germline DNA additionally extracted. In advance of surgery, roughly 4.4 milliliters of peripheral blood were collected. A primer matching the constant region was used to make TCR beta cDNA from approximately 500 ng of total RNA. Library construction for TCR beta comprised three nested multiplex PCR rounds performed with slightly modified ARM-PCR. The first two PCR rounds used TRBV1-TRBV30 primers with a Cbeta primer, approximately 10 cycles each. From the multiplex PCR reads, TCRdb called clonotypes with MiXCR, one entry per CDR3 protein. The table lists about 320,000 distinct CDR3 sequences, almost 60% of them singletons. Germline loops: CDR1 SGHDT, CDR2 YYEEEE. This CDR3 has 15 residues. Unmatched junction bases numbered 4, after V lost 2 bases and J lost 0 bases. Points on this clonotype: Its target is not known.

The chain carries TRBV5-6 and TRBJ1-1, with TRBD1 identical over 7 bases. The source material was peripheral blood. The sequence was collected from a woman aged 25 to 45 with primary liver carcinoma and hepatitis B virus infection. The DNA for the CDR3 is TGTGCCAGCAGCTTTTTGGGACAGATGAACACTGAAGCTTTCTTT. Its protein product is CASSFLGQMNTEAFF.